This T cell receptor (beta chain) emerged from a study of shared clonotypes between healthy human individuals. The length of the CDR3 is 14 residues. In germline, CDR1 is SNHLY, CDR2 FYNNEI. V was clipped by 4 bases and J by 7 bases, with 17 bases between them. About this clone itself: Antigen: not known.

The study, taken as a whole, reports: Clonotype sharing across four donors was observed for approximately 5% of naive CD4 clonotypes.

Original analysis: Filtering differed since immunoSEQ provided only junctions, with no quality scores. The table came from immunoSEQ multiplex PCR; TCRdb's copy has only in-frame clones and leaves some out. V and J calls and clone size are given by that table; D and trimming were obtained from the DNA. The table lists 110,000 or so clones, about 62% of them singletons. CCR7-negative CD45RA+ TemRA cells were combined with CD45RO+ cells to form CD8 memory. The TCR sequence derives from a woman aged 25 to 39 in good health. The sample was memory CD8+ T cells sorted from blood. Specified subset: CD45RO+ cells pooled with CCR7-negative TemRA cells. The chain combines TRBV2 with TRBJ2-7, with a possible D match to TRBD2 (6 bases). The CDR3: CASSGGTARGEQYF. The CDR3 bases are TGTGCCAGCAGTGGTGGGACTGCCCGGGGTGAGCAGTACTTC.